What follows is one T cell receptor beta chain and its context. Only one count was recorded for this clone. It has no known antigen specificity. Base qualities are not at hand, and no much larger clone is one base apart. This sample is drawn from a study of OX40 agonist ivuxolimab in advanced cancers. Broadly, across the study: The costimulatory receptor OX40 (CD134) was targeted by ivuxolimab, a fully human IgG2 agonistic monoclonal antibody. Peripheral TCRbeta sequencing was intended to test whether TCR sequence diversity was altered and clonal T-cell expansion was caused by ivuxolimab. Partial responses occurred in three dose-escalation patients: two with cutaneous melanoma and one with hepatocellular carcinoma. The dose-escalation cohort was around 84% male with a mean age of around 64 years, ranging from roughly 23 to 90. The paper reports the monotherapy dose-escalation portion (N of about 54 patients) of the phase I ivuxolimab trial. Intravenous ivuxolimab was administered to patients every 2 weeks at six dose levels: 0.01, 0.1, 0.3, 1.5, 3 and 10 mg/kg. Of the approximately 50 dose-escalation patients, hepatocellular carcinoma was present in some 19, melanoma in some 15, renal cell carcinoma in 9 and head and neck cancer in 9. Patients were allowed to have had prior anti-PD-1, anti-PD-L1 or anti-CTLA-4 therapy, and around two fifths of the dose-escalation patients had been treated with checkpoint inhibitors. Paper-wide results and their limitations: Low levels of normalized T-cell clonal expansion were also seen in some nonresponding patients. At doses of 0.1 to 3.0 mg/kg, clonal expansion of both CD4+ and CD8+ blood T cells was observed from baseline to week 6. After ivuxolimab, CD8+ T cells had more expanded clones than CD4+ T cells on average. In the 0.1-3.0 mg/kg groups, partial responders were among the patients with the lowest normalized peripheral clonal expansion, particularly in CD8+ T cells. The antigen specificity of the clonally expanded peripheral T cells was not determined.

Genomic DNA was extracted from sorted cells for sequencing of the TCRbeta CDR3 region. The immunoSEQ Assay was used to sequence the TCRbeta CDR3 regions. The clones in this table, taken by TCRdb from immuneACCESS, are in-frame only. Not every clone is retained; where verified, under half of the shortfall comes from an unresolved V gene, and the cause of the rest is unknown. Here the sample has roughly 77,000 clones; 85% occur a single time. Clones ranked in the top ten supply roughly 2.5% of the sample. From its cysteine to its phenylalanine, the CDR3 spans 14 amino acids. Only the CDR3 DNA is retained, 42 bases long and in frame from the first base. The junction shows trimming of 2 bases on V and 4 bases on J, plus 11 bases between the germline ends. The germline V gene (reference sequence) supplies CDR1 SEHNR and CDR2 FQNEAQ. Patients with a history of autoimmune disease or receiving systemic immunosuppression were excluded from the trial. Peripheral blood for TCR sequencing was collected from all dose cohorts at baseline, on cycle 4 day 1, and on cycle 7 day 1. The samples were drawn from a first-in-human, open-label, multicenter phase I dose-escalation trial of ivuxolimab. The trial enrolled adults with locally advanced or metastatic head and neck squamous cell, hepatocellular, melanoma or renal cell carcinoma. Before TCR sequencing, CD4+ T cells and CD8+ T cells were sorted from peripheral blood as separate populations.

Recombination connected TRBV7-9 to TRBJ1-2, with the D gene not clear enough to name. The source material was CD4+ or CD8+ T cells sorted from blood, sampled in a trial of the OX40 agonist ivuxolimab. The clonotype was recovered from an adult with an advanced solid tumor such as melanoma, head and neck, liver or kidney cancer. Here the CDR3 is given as CASSLNTGFYGYTF. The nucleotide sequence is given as TGTGCCAGCAGCTTAAATACGGGATTCTATGGCTACACCTTC. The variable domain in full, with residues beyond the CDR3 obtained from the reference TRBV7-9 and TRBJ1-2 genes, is DTGVSQNPRHKITKRGQNVTFRCDPISEHNRLYWYRQTLGQGPEFLTYFQNEAQLEKSRLLSDRFSAERPKGSFSTLEIQRTEQGDSAMYLCASSLNTGFYGYTFGSGTRLTVV.